Below are 11 T cell receptor beta chains sequenced from a single sample in a study of blood T cell repertoires in COVID-19 (dated by TCRdb to 2019 to 2021). The protocol used for the library was the immunoSEQ multiplex PCR assay. TCRdb took over this immuneACCESS table, retaining in-frame rearrangements with V and J assigned. Such tables are incomplete; in checked studies, under half of the missing clones stem from an unresolved V gene, and the remainder is unexplained. Counted in this sample were about 200,000 clones; about 80% of them appeared once. Over 14% of the sample is in the top ten clones. The specimen was PBMCs or T cells enriched from blood (not recorded which). The receptors here all came from a man aged 40-49 years who had recovered from COVID-19.

This chain joins TRBV19 and TRBJ1-5; 8 bases align to TRBD1. The germline V gene encodes CDR1 LNHDA and CDR2 SQIVND (reference sequence). This CDR3 comprises 15 residues. J was trimmed by 2 bases and V by 9 bases; bases with no gene match: 9. The CDR3 DNA sequence: TGTGCCAGCCACCGGCAGGGGGCCGGCAATCAGCCCCAGCATTTT. It encodes CASHRQGAGNQPQHF.

The rearrangement links TRBV28 to TRBJ2-7; D may be TRBD2 (6 bases). Germline V gene data show CDR1 as MDHEN and CDR2 as SYDVKM. This CDR3 is built from 14 residues. Trimming stripped 3 bases from V and 3 bases from J, with 12 bases between. The CDR3 loop is CASSLPSGFYEQYF. CDR3 DNA: TGTGCCAGCAGTTTGCCCAGCGGGTTCTACGAGCAGTACTTC.

This clone was found once. V is TRBV9 and J is TRBJ1-1; 7 nucleotides align to TRBD1. V was pared by 4 bases and J by 4 bases, with 7 bases of the junction left unmatched. The length of the CDR3 is 14 residues. Germline V gene data show CDR1 as SGDLS and CDR2 as YYNGEE. This chain's CDR3 is CASSKQGKGTEAFF. CDR3 in DNA: TGTGCCAGCAGCAAACAGGGGAAAGGCACTGAAGCTTTCTTT. The full variable domain, with the rest looked up from reference TRBV9 and TRBJ1-1, is DSGVTQTPKHLITATGQRVTLRCSPRSGDLSVYWYQQSLDQGLQFLIQYYNGEERAKGNILERFSAQQFPDLHSELNLSSLELGDSALYFCASSKQGKGTEAFFGQGTRLTVV.

The chain links TRBV27 to TRBJ2-1; TRBD2 matches at 7 bases. The CDR3 sequence is 18 residues long. Germline CDR1 MNHEY, CDR2 SMNVEV (reference sequence). V trimming: 0 bases; J trimming: 7 bases; junction bases outside the gene matches: 15. The CDR3: CASSLSRGLGGAGNEQFF. The CDR3 bases are TGTGCCAGCAGTTTATCGAGAGGATTGGGAGGGGCCGGTAATGAGCAGTTCTTC.

The chain recombines TRBV30 with TRBJ1-5; 8 bases map to TRBD1. Germline V gene lookup returns CDR1 GTSNPN and CDR2 SVGIG (reference sequence). The CDR3 spans 13 residues. Unmatched junction bases numbered 5, after V lost 5 bases and J lost 5 bases. CDR3 amino acids: CAWGSTGDQPQHF. CDR3 coding DNA: TGTGCCTGGGGGTCGACAGGGGATCAGCCCCAGCATTTT.

The chain employs TRBV20-1 and TRBJ1-1; D is uncertain. V was trimmed by 3 bases and J by 7 bases, leaving 9 bases between them. CDR3 length equals 11 residues. Germline assignment: CDR1 DFQATT and CDR2 SNEGSKA (reference sequence). The CDR3 DNA is TGCAGTGCTAGGGGAGCTGTTGAAGCTTTCTTT. Its protein is CSARGAVEAFF.

This clone was counted between two and nine times. The chain recombines TRBV5-1 with TRBJ1-1; D is undetermined. The V end was cut by 4 bases, the J end by 1 base, with 11 bases between. Germline lookup yields CDR1 SGHRS and CDR2 YFSETQ. The CDR3 is made up of 14 amino acids. Written as DNA, the CDR3 is TGCGCCAGCAGCCCTCGGAGTACGAACACTGAAGCTTTCTTT. This gives the protein CASSPRSTNTEAFF. The full variable domain, completed using reference TRBV5-1 and TRBJ1-1, is KAGVTQTPRYLIKTRGQQVTLSCSPISGHRSVSWYQQTPGQGLQFLFEYFSETQRNKGNFPGRFSGRQFSNSRSEMNVSTLELGDSALYLCASSPRSTNTEAFFGQGTRLTVV.

The table lists this clone with a few counts. The V and J genes are TRBV2 and TRBJ1-6; perhaps TRBD1 as D (5 bases). V was clipped by 2 bases and J by 4 bases, with 9 bases between them. The CDR3 sequence is 15 residues long. Germline-derived CDR1 and CDR2 are SNHLY and FYNNEI. This CDR3 is CASSERRGYNSPLHF. In DNA, the CDR3 is TGTGCCAGCAGTGAACGTAGGGGTTATAATTCACCCCTCCACTTT.

This chain links TRBV27 with TRBJ1-5; D is undetermined. Germline V gene data show CDR1 as MNHEY and CDR2 as SMNVEV (reference sequence). The CDR3 runs to 13 residues. Trimming took off 6 bases at V and 4 bases at J, with 10 bases between the two ends. For the CDR3, the DNA is TGTGCCAGCAGACACAGACTAAATCAGCCCCAGCATTTT. It translates to CASRHRLNQPQHF.

V usage is TRBV13 and J usage is TRBJ1-6, with TRBD1 matching over 9 bases. This CDR3 region has 15 residues. Germline V gene sequence: CDR1 PRHDT, CDR2 FYEKMQ (reference sequence). The junction had 5 bases not matched to a gene; V was cut back by 5 bases and J by 6 bases. CDR3 in amino acids: CASSPRGQGNSPLHF. The CDR3 DNA follows: TGTGCCAGCAGCCCTAGGGGACAGGGTAATTCACCCCTCCACTTT. Full variable domain (missing parts from reference TRBV13 and TRBJ1-6): AAGVIQSPRHLIKEKRETATLKCYPIPRHDTVYWYQQGPGQDPQFLISFYEKMQSDKGSIPDRFSAQQFSDYHSELNMSSLELGDSALYFCASSPRGQGNSPLHFGNGTRLTVT.

The chain links TRBV5-5 to TRBJ1-6, with 8 bases aligning to TRBD1. Trimming removed 3 bases from V and 9 bases from J; junction bases left unmatched: 8. Germline CDR1 reads SGHKS; CDR2 reads YYEKEE (reference sequence). The CDR3 consists of 15 residues. The CDR3 sequence is CASSSGQGGVSPLHF. The CDR3 region has the DNA TGTGCCAGCAGCTCCGGACAGGGAGGGGTTTCACCCCTCCACTTT.